These 26 T cell receptor beta chains were sequenced from one sample in a study of cytomegalovirus exposure and HLA in healthy donors. PCR amplification relied on 60 Vbeta primers (plus 13 Jbeta primers). TCRdb's table, derived via immunoSEQ multiplex PCR, lists solely in-frame clones and lacks some. The repertoire consists of about 130,000 clones, with roughly 10% occurring once and the leading ten covering 1.8%. The specimen sequenced was PBMCs. All receptors come from a man between 50 and 59 years old in good health and CMV-seronegative.

This CDR3 is CASSSTSGTGNEQFF. As DNA, the CDR3 is TGCGCCAGCAGCTCGACTAGCGGGACCGGCAATGAGCAGTTCTTC. This rearrangement joins TRBV5-1 to TRBJ2-1; TRBD2 matches at 11 bases. The trim removed 3 bases at V and 6 bases at J, leaving 5 bases unmatched. The CDR3 sequence is 15 residues long. Germline lookup yields CDR1 SGHRS and CDR2 YFSETQ.

This clone was detected ten times or more. CDR3 sequence: CASRREAGELFF. The CDR3 DNA reads TGTGCCAGCCGAAGGGAGGCCGGGGAGCTGTTTTTT. This sequence joins TRBV7-3 and TRBJ2-2, with a tentative D call TRBD2 (6 bases). The germline V gene encodes CDR1 SGHTA and CDR2 FQGTGA. The V end was cut by 8 bases, the J end by 6 bases, with 10 bases between. This CDR3 spans 12 amino acids.

This clone was detected a few times. This chain joins TRBV6-6 and TRBJ1-4; no reliable D call. Trimming stripped 10 bases from V and 4 bases from J, with 16 bases between. The length of the CDR3 is 14 residues. In germline, CDR1 is MNHNY, CDR2 SVGAGI (reference sequence). The CDR3: CATFSADFNEKLFF. Here the CDR3 DNA reads TGTGCCACTTTTAGCGCAGACTTTAATGAAAAACTGTTTTTT.

The chain joins TRBV6-5 to TRBJ1-2; the D is unclear. The CDR3 runs 14 residues. Germline values: CDR1 MNHEY, CDR2 SVGAGI. Trimming cost V 0 bases and J 8 bases, with 13 bases left between them. The CDR3 coding sequence is TGTGCCAGCAGTTACTCAGTAGGTGGGAGGGGCTACACCTTC. This gives the protein CASSYSVGGRGYTF.

The table lists this clone with many counts. The rearrangement joins TRBV30 to TRBJ1-1; possibly TRBD1 for D (5 bases). Germline CDR1 GTSNPN, CDR2 SVGIG (reference sequence). V lost 3 bases to trimming and J lost 6 bases, with 20 bases between them. This CDR3 has 15 amino acids. The CDR3 nucleotides read TGTGCCTGGAGAGATCCGGGACGGGGGACTTCTGAAGCTTTCTTT. This encodes CAWRDPGRGTSEAFF.

V is TRBV9 and J is TRBJ2-1; D uncertain. The CDR3 loop spans 16 amino acids. V lost 0 bases and J 6 bases, leaving 16 bases between the germline ends. Per germline, CDR1 SGDLS and CDR2 YYNGEE. The CDR3 nucleotides read TGTGCCAGCAGCGTAGTCAGCGCCTTGAGAGGCAATGAGCAGTTCTTC. Encoded protein: CASSVVSALRGNEQFF. Full variable domain (outside the CDR3, taken from reference TRBV9 and TRBJ2-1): DSGVTQTPKHLITATGQRVTLRCSPRSGDLSVYWYQQSLDQGLQFLIQYYNGEERAKGNILERFSAQQFPDLHSELNLSSLELGDSALYFCASSVVSALRGNEQFFGPGTRLTVL.

In its sample, this clone was seen a few times. The chain employs TRBV15 and TRBJ2-3, with no clear D. The CDR3 length is 15 residues. Between the trimmed V and J ends, which lost 6 bases and 0 bases, there was a span of 13 bases. Germline CDR1 is LNHNV and CDR2 is YYDKDF (reference sequence). The CDR3 sequence: CATSLRLVSTDTQYF. As DNA, the CDR3 is TGTGCCACCAGTCTTAGACTGGTGAGCACAGATACGCAGTATTTT.

This clone was picked up a small number of times. This chain joins TRBV9 and TRBJ1-4; TRBD1 aligns across 8 bases. The germline V gene has CDR1 SGDLS and CDR2 YYNGEE. Unmatched junction bases numbered 4, after V lost 2 bases and J lost 7 bases. The CDR3 spans 14 residues. This CDR3 is CASSVGQGFEKLFF. DNA of the CDR3: TGTGCCAGCAGCGTCGGACAGGGTTTTGAAAAACTGTTTTTT.

This clone has a handful of counts. This same CDR3 is encoded by further DNA sequences in the sample. The V and J genes are TRBV5-6 and TRBJ1-3; D ambiguous. The CDR3 runs to 15 residues. Germline V gives CDR1 SGHDT, CDR2 YYEEEE. Trimming took off 4 bases at V and 2 bases at J, with 13 bases between the two ends. The CDR3, as DNA: TGTGCCAGCAGCCCGACCGGAGGGACTGGAAACACCATATATTTT. Translated, it gives CASSPTGGTGNTIYF.

This chain links TRBV7-9 with TRBJ2-7; TRBD2 might be the D (5 bases). Trimming removed 2 bases from V and 7 bases from J, with 12 bases in between. The V gene's germline CDR1 is SEHNR and CDR2 FQNEAQ (reference sequence). The CDR3 is 13 residues long. DNA for the CDR3: TGTGCCAGCAGCTTATTCTCCGGGGATGAGCAGTACTTC. Protein sequence: CASSLFSGDEQYF. Drawing the rest from reference TRBV7-9 and TRBJ2-7, the complete variable domain is DTGVSQNPRHKITKRGQNVTFRCDPISEHNRLYWYRQTLGQGPEFLTYFQNEAQLEKSRLLSDRFSAERPKGSFSTLEIQRTEQGDSAMYLCASSLFSGDEQYFGPGTRLTVT.

This clone showed up just a few times. J is TRBJ2-5 and V is TRBV27; 16 bases fit TRBD2. The CDR3 extends over 17 amino acids. V lost 6 bases to trimming and J lost 4 bases; unmatched junction nucleotides: 8. Germline V gene lookup returns CDR1 MNHEY and CDR2 SMNVEV (reference sequence). Here the CDR3 DNA reads TGTGCCAGCAGGGGGACTAGCGGGGGGGGTACTCGAGAGACCCAGTACTTC. Translated: CASRGTSGGGTRETQYF.

This clone was seen a few times. The V and J genes are TRBV23-1 and TRBJ1-1; D gene uncertain. TRBV23-1 counts as an open reading frame of uncertain function. This CDR3 has 11 amino acids. Trimming removed 8 bases at V and 9 bases at J, with 13 bases between. The CDR3 coding sequence is TGCGCCAGCGCCCCCACCGGTAAAGCTTTCTTT. Residues: CASAPTGKAFF.

J is TRBJ1-5 and V is TRBV7-2, with no clear D. Between the trimmed V and J ends, which lost 1 base and 0 bases, there was a span of 10 bases. CDR1 is SGHTA, CDR2 FQGNSA, per germline. This CDR3 is 16 amino acids long. Here the CDR3 reads CASSLVGGNSNQPQHF. DNA of the CDR3: TGTGCCAGCAGCTTAGTAGGAGGGAATAGCAATCAGCCCCAGCATTTT. Full variable domain (remainder filled in from reference TRBV7-2 and TRBJ1-5): GAGVSQSPSNKVTEKGKDVELRCDPISGHTALYWYRQSLGQGLEFLIYFQGNSAPDKSGLPSDRFSAERTGGSVSTLTIQRTQQEDSAVYLCASSLVGGNSNQPQHFGDGTRLSIL.

This clone turned up a few times. This chain links TRBV7-8 with TRBJ1-1, with a tentative D call TRBD1 (5 bases). CDR1 SGHVS and CDR2 FQNEAQ come from the germline V gene. V gave up 4 bases and J gave up 0 bases, with 12 bases separating them. This CDR3 spans 15 amino acids. The DNA for the CDR3 is TGTGCCAGCAGCTCAGACATCAGGGTGAACACTGAAGCTTTCTTT. It is translated as CASSSDIRVNTEAFF.

This clone showed up just a few times. The chain is built from TRBV7-9 and TRBJ2-3; 10 bases are shared with TRBD2. V lost 5 bases, J lost 3 bases, and 2 bases stayed unmatched. This CDR3 has 14 residues. Per the germline V gene, CDR1 is SEHNR and CDR2 is FQNEAQ (reference sequence). The CDR3 here is CASSPGLATDTQYF. The CDR3 nucleotides are TGTGCCAGCAGCCCGGGACTAGCGACAGATACGCAGTATTTT.

The chain links TRBV28 to TRBJ2-7, with TRBD2 as a possible D gene (7 bases). Germline lookup yields CDR1 MDHEN and CDR2 SYDVKM. This CDR3 is 14 amino acids long. V was shortened by 6 bases and J by 4 bases, with 16 bases between the two germline ends. The CDR3 coding sequence is TGTGCCAGCAGGACAGGACTAGGACCGTACGAGCAGTACTTC. Protein: CASRTGLGPYEQYF.

The table lists this clone with a few counts. The chain carries TRBV6-5 and TRBJ1-2; D call uncertain. V was clipped by 6 bases and J by 8 bases, with 22 bases between them. The CDR3 consists of 15 residues. Germline CDR1 and CDR2: MNHEY and SVGAGI. CDR3 nucleotide sequence: TGTGCCAGCAGGCCGGGAACCCTGACTCTGGGGGGCTACACCTTC. Protein sequence: CASRPGTLTLGGYTF.

This clone showed up just a few times. This chain uses TRBV6-1 with TRBJ1-2; tentative D call: TRBD1 (6 bases). The CDR3 is 15 residues long. The germline V gene has CDR1 MNHNS and CDR2 SASEGT. Trimming left V 0 bases short and J 7 bases short, with 15 bases between. The CDR3 DNA reads TGTGCCAGCAGTGAAGCGGCCGGGGGGGCATTTGGCTACACCTTC. It encodes CASSEAAGGAFGYTF.

The chain has TRBV7-9 and TRBJ2-7; perhaps TRBD1 as D (6 bases). The CDR3 extends over 17 amino acids. The V end lost 3 bases, the J end lost 1 base, and 19 bases lay between the germline ends. Germline V gene sequence: CDR1 SEHNR, CDR2 FQNEAQ (reference sequence). CDR3 in amino acids: CASSLTYWQGISYEQYF. CDR3 DNA sequence: TGTGCCAGCAGCTTGACCTACTGGCAGGGGATTTCCTACGAGCAGTACTTC.

This chain connects TRBV4-1 to TRBJ2-7; TRBD2 aligns across 9 bases. The germline V gene encodes CDR1 MGHRA and CDR2 YSYEKL. With V trimmed by 1 base and J by 2 bases, 6 bases remained unmatched. CDR3 length: 16 residues. Written as DNA, the CDR3 is TGCGCCAGCAGCCAAGGGGCTAGCGGGATTACCTACGAGCAGTACTTC. Its translation: CASSQGASGITYEQYF.

The rearrangement uses TRBV6-5 and TRBJ1-1, with 7 nucleotides matching TRBD1. Germline CDR1 is MNHEY and CDR2 is SVGAGI. This CDR3 is 12 amino acids long. The J segment lost 11 bases and the V segment lost 6 bases, leaving 9 bases of the junction unmatched. CDR3 region: CASRSDRDEAFF. The CDR3 DNA is TGTGCCAGCAGATCCGACAGGGATGAGGCTTTCTTT.

A few counts support this clone. The rearrangement joins TRBV2 to TRBJ2-1, with 13 bases lining up with TRBD2. With 6 bases clipped from V and 7 bases from J, the junction kept 6 bases outside the gene matches. CDR1 and CDR2 (germline): SNHLY, FYNNEI. This CDR3 spans 15 amino acids. The CDR3 reads CASSGGTSGINEQFF. As DNA, the CDR3 is TGTGCCAGCAGCGGCGGGACTAGCGGGATAAATGAGCAGTTCTTC.

The chain carries TRBV5-1 and TRBJ1-4, with 10 bases that match TRBD1. The length of the CDR3 is 16 residues. J was trimmed by 6 bases and V by 3 bases; bases with no gene match: 8. Germline lookup yields CDR1 SGHRS and CDR2 YFSETQ. The CDR3 DNA is TGCGCCAGCAGCTCCGGATCCGGGACAGGGGATGAAAAACTGTTTTTT. Amino acid sequence: CASSSGSGTGDEKLFF.

This clone has just a few counts. The gene calls are TRBV4-1 and TRBJ1-2; TRBD1 is a possible D gene (5 bases). V lost 0 bases and J 8 bases, leaving 13 bases between the germline ends. Germline assignment: CDR1 MGHRA and CDR2 YSYEKL. There are 14 residues in the CDR3. The CDR3 coding sequence is TGCGCCAGCAGCCAAGATCCGAACAGGCCAGGCTACACCTTC. Protein: CASSQDPNRPGYTF.

V gene TRBV4-2 combines with J gene TRBJ2-5; the match to TRBD2 covers 11 bases. The V segment lost 1 base and the J segment 4 bases; nucleotides outside the gene matches: 2. This CDR3 has 15 amino acids. In germline, CDR1 is LGHNA, CDR2 YNFKEQ. CDR3 sequence: CASSQGLAGRETQYF. The CDR3 nucleotides are TGTGCCAGCAGCCAAGGACTAGCGGGACGAGAGACCCAGTACTTC.

The table lists this clone with a few counts. Germline is not matched at one junction end, which may reflect a read error. The gene calls are TRBV7-9 and TRBJ1-5; 11 nucleotides agree with TRBD1. CDR1 SEHNR and CDR2 FQNEAQ come from the germline V gene (reference sequence). The CDR3 loop spans 16 amino acids. The CDR3 region is CASSTGTGGRAQPQNF. The CDR3 region has the DNA TGTGCCAGCAGCACCGGGACAGGGGGTAGAGCTCAGCCCCAGAATTTT.